This T cell receptor beta chain was found in a study of T cell changes during pregnancy in multiple sclerosis. Assay used: immunoSEQ multiplex PCR; TCRdb lists only in-frame clones, some missing. The data contain some 87,000 clones, approximately 92% of them seen just once; the ten biggest clones take up around 0.22%. Source: CD4+ T cells from peripheral blood mononuclear cells, taken before pregnancy. The sequence came from a female donor with multiple sclerosis, enrolled in a pregnancy study.

The CDR3 sequence: CASSEEGTGADTQYF. The CDR3 DNA reads TGTGCCAGCAGTGAGGAGGGGACAGGGGCAGATACGCAGTATTTT. J is TRBJ2-3 and V is TRBV2; 10 bases are shared with TRBD1. This CDR3 is 15 amino acids long. V trimming: 3 bases; J trimming: 4 bases; junction bases outside the gene matches: 4. The germline gives CDR1 SNHLY, CDR2 FYNNEI.